The rows below give T cell receptor beta chains drawn from one sample of a study of T cells in Graves' hyperthyroidism and ophthalmopathy. TCRdb called the multiplex PCR reads again in MiXCR, with one record for every CDR3 protein. Of more than 600,000 distinct CDR3 sequences listed, roughly 15% are singletons. Sequencing was carried out using blood. These TCRs come from a man between 18 and 35 years old with Graves' hyperthyroidism. Both conserved end residues are part of each CDR3. D genes are given only for firm matches. Expanded clones get a size class; other rows say once, few or many, or leave the size out.

v_gene	d_gene	j_gene	abundance	CDR3aa	CDR3nt
TRBV28	TRBD2	TRBJ2-3	many	CASKPAGGTDTQYF	TGTGCCAGCAAGCCTGCGGGAGGCACAGATACGCAGTATTTT
TRBV20-1	TRBD2	TRBJ2-5	.	CSARVSGGETQYF	TGCAGTGCTAGAGTGTCGGGGGGGGAGACCCAGTACTTC
TRBV6-2/TRBV6-3	.	TRBJ2-7	few	CASSLKLGYEQYF	TGTGCCAGCAGCCTTAAACTGGGCTACGAGCAGTACTTC
TRBV28	.	TRBJ1-2	.	CASSLNGRGYTF	TGTGCCAGCAGTTTAAATGGGCGGGGCTACACCTTC
TRBV6-1	.	TRBJ2-7	many	CASSTGSMYEQYF	TGTGCCAGCAGTACAGGGAGTATGTACGAGCAGTACTTC
TRBV6-1	.	TRBJ2-4	many	CASSEDTWENIQYF	TGTGCCAGCAGTGAAGATACGTGGGAAAACATTCAGTACTTC
TRBV29-1	.	TRBJ1-2	.	CSVEGTYYGYTF	TGCAGCGTTGAAGGGACCTACTATGGCTACACCTTC
TRBV7-2	.	TRBJ1-1	many	CASSFVPRSDTEAFF	TGTGCCAGCAGCTTTGTTCCGCGGAGCGACACTGAAGCTTTCTTT
TRBV28	.	TRBJ2-7	many	CASGPPGFYEQYF	TGTGCCAGCGGCCCCCCAGGGTTCTACGAGCAGTACTTC
TRBV7-2	.	TRBJ1-5	many	CASISKGTPYSNQPQHF	TGTGCCAGCATTTCAAAGGGGACACCGTATAGCAATCAGCCCCAGCATTTT
TRBV6-2/TRBV6-3	.	TRBJ1-4	few	CASSPLTYEKLFF	TGTGCCAGCAGCCCGCTGACATATGAAAAACTGTTTTTT
TRBV5-1	TRBD2	TRBJ2-3	.	CASSLGLAGSRTDTQYF	TGCGCCAGCAGCTTGGGACTAGCGGGCTCCCGCACAGATACGCAGTATTTT
TRBV10-2	TRBD1	TRBJ2-7	few	CASSELDRGEQYF	TGCGCCAGCAGTGAACTCGACAGGGGAGAGCAGTACTTC
TRBV28	TRBD2	TRBJ2-7	many	CASSLTGLAGVYEQYF	TGTGCCAGCAGTTTAACCGGACTAGCGGGAGTGTACGAGCAGTACTTC
TRBV20-1	TRBD2	TRBJ2-1	many	CSASSHVASGYNEQFF	TGCAGTGCTAGTTCGCATGTGGCTAGCGGTTACAATGAGCAGTTCTTC
TRBV30	.	TRBJ2-7	.	CAWSVGAANEQYF	TGTGCCTGGAGTGTAGGGGCGGCCAACGAGCAGTACTTC
TRBV3-1	TRBD1	TRBJ1-3	.	CASSQVRMGQGTSGNTIYF	TGTGCCAGCAGCCAAGTCAGAATGGGACAGGGGACCTCTGGAAACACCATATATTTT
TRBV18	TRBD2	TRBJ2-3	.	CASSPPGLAGGQLDTQYF	TGTGCCAGCTCACCACCGGGACTAGCGGGAGGACAACTGGATACGCAGTATTTT
TRBV5-6	TRBD2	TRBJ2-7	few	CASSPRLAGLNYEQYF	TGTGCCAGCAGCCCCCGCTTAGCGGGATTAAACTACGAGCAGTACTTC
TRBV7-9	.	TRBJ2-7	.	CASLSPGVAYEQYF	TGTGCCAGCCTCTCTCCAGGGGTGGCCTACGAGCAGTACTTC
TRBV3-1	TRBD1	TRBJ2-7	many	CASSHHGQGDEQYF	TGTGCCAGCAGCCATCATGGACAGGGCGACGAGCAGTACTTC
TRBV27	.	TRBJ2-2	few	CASSFRLKLHTGELFF	TGTGCCAGCAGTTTCCGACTGAAGCTCCACACCGGGGAGCTGTTTTTT